This T cell receptor beta chain was recovered during a study of T cells in Graves' hyperthyroidism and ophthalmopathy. For the study at large: Once the initial diagnosis was made, peripheral blood was obtained before any treatment.

RNA transcripts served as the template for amplifying TCR beta CDR3 regions. TCR CDR3 underwent first-round RT-PCR with the HTBI primer set. TCRdb called the multiplex PCR reads again in MiXCR, with one record for every CDR3 protein. The table lists 550,000 to 800,000 distinct CDR3 sequences, 15% to 20% of them singletons. Diagnostic decisions used clinical symptoms, serum thyroxine and TRAb, thyroid ultrasound and orbital computed tomography. The CDR3 has 15 amino acids. V was pared by 5 bases and J by 0 bases, with 15 bases between. Germline V gene lookup returns CDR1 DFQATT and CDR2 SNEGSKA (reference sequence).

V usage is TRBV20-1 and J usage is TRBJ2-3; D remains ambiguous. The sequence was collected from a man aged 50 to 60 with Graves' hyperthyroidism. Sample: blood. CDR3 DNA: TGCAGTGCTGAAAGCTTGGTCGAGAGCACAGATACGCAGTATTTT. Its translation is CSAESLVESTDTQYF.